This T cell receptor beta chain was recovered during a study of blood T cell repertoires in COVID-19. From germline, CDR1 is MGHDK and CDR2 SYGVNS. The CDR3 extends over 15 amino acids. V gave up 7 bases and J gave up 2 bases; unmatched junction bases: 8. Seattle patients were enrolled during active infection and followed longitudinally. The table came from immunoSEQ multiplex PCR; TCRdb's copy has only in-frame clones and leaves some out. Among 450,000 or so clones listed, approximately 92% were seen once. This chain connects TRBV25-1 to TRBJ2-7; 10 bases line up with TRBD1. The sequence was collected from a man aged 18-30 years with COVID-19, enrolled during active disease. Sequenced: peripheral blood. CDR3 coding DNA: TGTGCCAGCATCTCGGACAGGGGGGGAGCCTACGAGCAGTACTTC. It yields the protein CASISDRGGAYEQYF.